This TCR beta chain came from a study of cytomegalovirus exposure and HLA in healthy donors. It was with 60 Vbeta and 13 Jbeta primers that the PCR ran. Sequencing used immunoSEQ multiplex PCR; TCRdb keeps in-frame clones, though not all of them. The top ten clones hold around 1.5% of a sample with more than 150,000 clones, less than 90% of them seen once. Germline V CDR1 and CDR2: SGHVS, FQNEAQ. The CDR3 is 17 residues long. V was pared by 2 bases and J by 2 bases, with 5 bases of the junction left unmatched. The J gene is TRBJ2-5, the V gene TRBV7-8; TRBD2 aligns across 13 bases. Sequencing used PBMCs. The receptor comes from a man aged 45-65 years in good health and CMV-seronegative. CDR3 in amino acids: CASSLTRTSGGQETQYF. The CDR3 DNA sequence: TGTGCCAGCAGCTTAACCCGGACTAGCGGGGGACAAGAGACCCAGTACTTC.